Shown below are 31 T cell receptor beta chains from a single sample sequenced in a study of cytomegalovirus exposure and HLA in healthy donors. The PCR contained 60 Vbeta and 13 Jbeta primers. Sequencing was performed with immunoSEQ multiplex PCR; in TCRdb, only in-frame clones are kept and a portion is missing. Here the sample spans 200,000 or so clones, around 80% being singletons. The sample taken for sequencing was PBMCs. The receptors here all came from a girl aged 2-15 years in good health and CMV-seronegative.

In this sample, this clone turned up once. The gene calls are TRBV5-1 and TRBJ2-3, with 10 bases aligning to TRBD2. CDR3 length: 17 amino acids. Trimming took 2 bases from V and 2 from J; bases not matched to a gene: 8. CDR1 SGHRS and CDR2 YFSETQ come from the germline V gene. The CDR3 protein is CASSFITSGDYTDTQYF. DNA for the CDR3: TGCGCCAGCAGCTTTATCACTAGCGGGGACTACACAGATACGCAGTATTTT.

This chain connects TRBV15 to TRBJ2-5, with D hard to call. TRBJ2-7 matches the DNA end more closely, so the J call is doubtful. This CDR3 contains 13 residues. The germline V gene encodes CDR1 LNHNV and CDR2 YYDKDF (reference sequence). In DNA, the CDR3 is TGTGCCACCAGCAGAGACACTGCCTACGAGCAGTACTTC. Its translation is CATSRDTAYEQYF.

The J gene is TRBJ2-5, the V gene TRBV5-6; the D gene is possibly TRBD1 (6 bases). V lost 4 bases and J 2 bases, leaving 15 bases between the germline ends. This CDR3 comprises 15 residues. The germline CDR1 and CDR2 sequences are SGHDT and YYEEEE. The CDR3 region has the DNA TGTGCCAGCAGCCCCCGGGACACCGTGCAAGAGACCCAGTACTTC. Its translation: CASSPRDTVQETQYF.

J is TRBJ1-2 and V is TRBV19; the match to TRBD1 covers 7 bases. CDR3 size: 15 residues. The ends lost 3 bases at V and 6 bases at J; junction bases unmatched: 10. Germline CDR1 LNHDA, CDR2 SQIVND (reference sequence). The CDR3 coding sequence is TGTGCCAGTAGTATCCTCAGGGGGAGCGAGAATGGCTACACCTTC. This codes for CASSILRGSENGYTF. The variable domain in full, with the rest retrieved from reference TRBV19 and TRBJ1-2, is DGGITQSPKYLFRKEGQNVTLSCEQNLNHDAMYWYRQDPGQGLRLIYYSQIVNDFQKGDIAEGYSVSREKKESFPLTVTSAQKNPTAFYLCASSILRGSENGYTFGSGTRLTVV.

This clone was detected a few times. The chain links TRBV6-1 to TRBJ2-6, with no clear D. V lost 8 bases to trimming and J lost 1 base, with 6 bases between them. The CDR3 extends over 13 amino acids. Germline V gene sequence: CDR1 MNHNS, CDR2 SASEGT. The CDR3 nucleotides read TGTGCCAGCCGCCGGTCTGGGGCCAACGTCCTGACTTTC. This sequence encodes CASRRSGANVLTF.

The chain links TRBV6-5 to TRBJ2-6; D is unresolved. The CDR3 runs 15 residues. Germline V gene sequence: CDR1 MNHEY, CDR2 SVGAGI. Trimming cost V 8 bases and J 0 bases, with 11 bases left between them. CDR3 bases: TGTGCCAGCGGATATACAGTCTCTGGGGCCAACGTCCTGACTTTC. Residues: CASGYTVSGANVLTF.

This chain links TRBV5-4 with TRBJ2-5; 8 positions agree with TRBD1. The CDR3 has 15 amino acids. Trimming at V came to 4 bases and at J to 4 bases, leaving 9 bases not matched to a gene. Germline V CDR1 and CDR2: SGHNT, YYREEE (reference sequence). Written as DNA, the CDR3 is TGTGCCAGCAGCCCGGACAGGGTGGGACTAGAGACCCAGTACTTC. Translating it yields CASSPDRVGLETQYF.

The chain is built from TRBV6-5 and TRBJ1-1; 7 bases are shared with TRBD1. V shed 2 bases, J shed 4 bases, and the junction held 4 bases outside the gene matches. CDR1 MNHEY and CDR2 SVGAGI come from the germline V gene. The CDR3 runs 14 residues. The CDR3 DNA sequence: TGTGCCAGCAGTTACCACCCAGGGGGCACTGAAGCTTTCTTT. Its protein is CASSYHPGGTEAFF.

V gene TRBV2 combines with J gene TRBJ1-2; D is undetermined. From germline, CDR1 is SNHLY and CDR2 FYNNEI. The CDR3 length is 13 residues. Trimming took off 8 bases at V and 4 bases at J, with 14 bases between the two ends. CDR3 DNA sequence: TGTGCCAGCGCGGGGATTTTGGCCTATGGCTACACCTTC. Encoded protein: CASAGILAYGYTF.

The chain uses TRBV6-4 and TRBJ2-7; no reliable D call. CDR1 MRHNA and CDR2 SNTAGT come from the germline V gene. Trimming took 10 bases from V and 3 from J, leaving 25 bases between them. The CDR3 covers 16 residues. CDR3 in amino acids: CAISSGSPKYLYEQYF. The CDR3 region has the DNA TGTGCCATCTCGTCCGGGTCTCCAAAATATCTCTACGAGCAGTACTTC.

The chain employs TRBV7-4 and TRBJ1-6; TRBD1 matches 9 bases. The CDR3 extends over 17 amino acids. Germline lookup yields CDR1 SGHVT and CDR2 SQSDAQ. V trimming: 5 bases; J trimming: 4 bases; junction bases outside the gene matches: 9. As DNA, the CDR3 is TGTGCCAGCAGCCTACGGGACAGGGTGATTTATAATTCACCCCTCCACTTT. Translated: CASSLRDRVIYNSPLHF. The whole variable domain, filled in from reference TRBV7-4 and TRBJ1-6, reads GAGVSQSPRYKVAKRGRDVALRCDSISGHVTLYWYRQTLGQGSEVLTYSQSDAQRDKSGRPSGRFSAERPERSVSTLKIQRTEQGDSAVYLCASSLRDRVIYNSPLHFGNGTRLTVT.

This clone occurred a few times. V usage is TRBV5-8 and J usage is TRBJ2-3, with 7 bases identical to TRBD2. CDR1 SGHTS and CDR2 YDEGEE come from the germline V gene. V lost 4 bases to trimming and J lost 2 bases; unmatched junction nucleotides: 13. This CDR3 has 17 amino acids. CDR3 nucleotides: TGTGCCAGCAGCCAGGCATTTCGGCGGGAGCCCACAGATACGCAGTATTTT. Protein sequence: CASSQAFRREPTDTQYF. The whole variable domain, filled in from reference TRBV5-8 and TRBJ2-3, reads EAGVTQSPTHLIKTRGQQATLRCSPISGHTSVYWYQQALGLGLQFLLWYDEGEERNRGNFPPRFSGRQFPNYSSELNVNALELEDSALYLCASSQAFRREPTDTQYFGPGTRLTVL.

DNA for the CDR3: TGTGCCAGCACCAATATACAGGGGGCAGGAGAGACCCAGTACTTC. This translates into CASTNIQGAGETQYF. The chain links TRBV7-9 to TRBJ2-5; TRBD1 aligns across 9 bases. J gave up 4 bases and V 7 bases, and 10 bases lay outside the gene matches. This CDR3 has 15 residues. Germline V CDR1 and CDR2: SEHNR, FQNEAQ (reference sequence).

The V call is TRBV29-1, the J call TRBJ1-6; 7 nucleotides align to TRBD1. CDR3 length: 13 residues. V shed 4 bases, J shed 3 bases, and the junction held 0 bases outside the gene matches. Germline values: CDR1 SQVTM, CDR2 ANQGSEA. The CDR3 here is CSVGDSYNSPLHF. The CDR3 nucleotides read TGCAGCGTTGGGGACAGCTATAATTCACCCCTCCACTTT.

Concerning this clone: The junction differs from germline at one of its ends, possibly a read error. V is TRBV2 and J is TRBJ2-7; 10 positions agree with TRBD2. The CDR3 length is 14 residues. Germline assignment: CDR1 SNHLY and CDR2 FYNNEI. The CDR3 loop is CASRWTSGSSEQYF. In nucleotides, the CDR3 is TGTGCCAGCAGATGGACTAGCGGATCCTCCGAGCAGTACTTC.

The J gene is TRBJ2-3, the V gene TRBV2, with D possibly being TRBD2 (6 bases). Per the germline V gene, CDR1 is SNHLY and CDR2 is FYNNEI. This CDR3 has 14 amino acids. Trimming removed 4 bases from V and 2 bases from J, with 10 bases in between. The CDR3 region is CASSAGVYTDTQYF. The CDR3 region has the DNA TGTGCCAGCAGTGCGGGGGTTTACACAGATACGCAGTATTTT.

This clone has only one observation. V and J are TRBV6-5 and TRBJ1-2, with TRBD1 as a possible D gene (5 bases). Germline V CDR1 and CDR2: MNHEY, SVGAGI. V was clipped by 2 bases and J by 4 bases, with 11 bases between them. This CDR3 region has 14 residues. CDR3 amino acids: CASSYDSQTYGYTF. For the CDR3, the DNA is TGTGCCAGCAGTTACGACAGCCAAACCTATGGCTACACCTTC.

The rearrangement uses TRBV5-1 and TRBJ2-1; maybe TRBD1 (5 bases). Trimming took 3 bases from V and 0 from J, leaving 16 bases between them. From germline, CDR1 is SGHRS and CDR2 YFSETQ. This CDR3 has 17 residues. The CDR3: CASSSSSRVTSYNEQFF. The CDR3 DNA reads as TGCGCCAGCAGCTCCTCGAGCAGGGTAACCTCCTACAATGAGCAGTTCTTC.

The chain is built from TRBV4-1 and TRBJ1-5, with a weak D call TRBD1 (6 bases). V was cut by 2 bases and J by 3 bases, with 17 bases left in between. Germline V gene lookup returns CDR1 MGHRA and CDR2 YSYEKL. The CDR3 runs to 17 residues. The CDR3: CASSQSPSTGNNQPQHF. The CDR3, as DNA: TGCGCCAGCAGCCAAAGTCCCTCGACAGGTAACAATCAGCCCCAGCATTTT.

J is TRBJ2-2 and V is TRBV5-1; D possibly corresponds to TRBD2 (5 bases). Germline V CDR1 and CDR2: SGHRS, YFSETQ. The ends were cut back, 4 bases at V and 3 bases at J, with 7 bases in the middle. This CDR3 region has 13 residues. Here the CDR3 reads CASSPGDTGELFF. For the CDR3, the DNA is TGCGCCAGCAGCCCCGGGGACACCGGGGAGCTGTTTTTT.

This clone was picked up one time. This chain connects TRBV2 to TRBJ1-1, with 7 nucleotides matching TRBD1. The ends lost 6 bases at V and 3 bases at J; junction bases unmatched: 4. Germline loops: CDR1 SNHLY, CDR2 FYNNEI. This CDR3 comprises 13 residues. The CDR3 spells CASRLQGYTEAFF. Here the CDR3 DNA reads TGTGCCAGCAGACTACAGGGGTACACTGAAGCTTTCTTT.

This clone was recorded a few times. V gene TRBV19 combines with J gene TRBJ2-6, with D uncertain. The germline V gene encodes CDR1 LNHDA and CDR2 SQIVND (reference sequence). The V end was cut by 5 bases, the J end by 0 bases, with 5 bases between. This CDR3 is built from 14 residues. The CDR3, as DNA: TGTGCCAGTAGTGCGGTCTCTGGGGCCAACGTCCTGACTTTC. Protein: CASSAVSGANVLTF.

The sample holds one count of this clone. The V gene is TRBV27, the J gene TRBJ2-1; D may be TRBD2 (5 bases). The ends were cut back, 3 bases at V and 9 bases at J, with 9 bases in the middle. Germline-derived CDR1 and CDR2 are MNHEY and SMNVEV (reference sequence). The CDR3 totals 12 residues. The chain's CDR3 is CASSFRSGEQFF. In DNA, the CDR3 is TGTGCCAGCAGTTTCCGGAGCGGTGAGCAGTTCTTC.

The chain joins TRBV11-2 to TRBJ2-1; 11 bases are shared with TRBD2. Germline trimming cut 4 bases from V and 11 bases from J; bases unmatched to any gene: 7. The CDR3 spans 14 residues. Germline V CDR1 and CDR2: SGHAT, FQNNGV. The CDR3 region is CASSWGGLADQQFF. The DNA of the CDR3 is TGTGCCAGCAGCTGGGGGGGACTAGCGGATCAGCAGTTCTTC. Supplemented by reference TRBV11-2 and TRBJ2-1, the full variable domain reads EAGVAQSPRYKIIEKRQSVAFWCNPISGHATLYWYQQILGQGPKLLIQFQNNGVVDDSQLPKDRFSAERLKGVDSTLKIQPAKLEDSAVYLCASSWGGLADQQFFGPGTRLTVL.

The chain has TRBV10-3 and TRBJ2-3, with 11 bases fitting TRBD2. Germline CDR1 ENHRY, CDR2 SYGVKD. V dropped 11 bases and J dropped 2; count of bases not matched to a gene: 9. This CDR3 spans 15 amino acids. CDR3 sequence: CAVTSGGPNTDTQYF. As DNA, the CDR3 is TGTGCCGTCACTAGCGGGGGCCCAAACACAGATACGCAGTATTTT.

The V gene is TRBV7-9, the J gene TRBJ1-2; D may be TRBD1 (5 bases). V gave up 3 bases and J gave up 3 bases, with 17 bases separating them. The CDR3 loop spans 16 amino acids. Germline assignment: CDR1 SEHNR and CDR2 FQNEAQ (reference sequence). The CDR3 reads CASSFPRRGAYYGYTF. DNA for the CDR3: TGTGCCAGCAGCTTTCCCCGGAGGGGCGCCTACTATGGCTACACCTTC.

The chain employs TRBV6-1 and TRBJ2-5; unclear D gene. CDR1 and CDR2 (germline): MNHNS, SASEGT. The CDR3 extends over 15 amino acids. Trimming stripped 7 bases from V and 5 bases from J, with 20 bases between. CDR3 sequence reads: CASTSEVTTGETQYF. The CDR3 DNA is TGTGCCAGCACTTCCGAAGTTACAACCGGGGAGACCCAGTACTTC.

This chain links TRBV9 with TRBJ1-1; no definite D call. The V end was cut by 1 base, the J end by 3 bases, with 7 bases between. CDR1 and CDR2 from the germline V gene are SGDLS and YYNGEE. The CDR3 contains 13 residues. CDR3 in amino acids: CASSVSRDTEAFF. The CDR3 coding sequence is TGTGCCAGCAGCGTAAGCCGGGACACTGAAGCTTTCTTT.

This clone occurred once. CDR3 sequence: CASRSGRGAFF. Written as DNA, the CDR3 is TGTGCCAGCCGCTCCGGGCGCGGGGCTTTCTTT. V is TRBV5-6 and J is TRBJ1-1; D remains ambiguous. Germline CDR1 and CDR2: SGHDT and YYEEEE. CDR3 length: 11 amino acids. Between the trimmed V and J ends, which lost 7 bases and 11 bases, there was a span of 15 bases.

The gene calls are TRBV13 and TRBJ2-7; TRBD2 matches at 14 bases. Germline V gene data show CDR1 as PRHDT and CDR2 as FYEKMQ (reference sequence). The CDR3 extends over 17 amino acids. With V trimmed by 5 bases and J by 5 bases, 11 bases remained unmatched. The CDR3 DNA is TGTGCCAGCAGCCCCACTGGGACTAGCGGGAGAGGGGACGAGCAGTACTTC. This codes for CASSPTGTSGRGDEQYF.

The chain links TRBV6-5 to TRBJ1-6, with a tentative D call TRBD1 (5 bases). Trimming pared 6 bases from V and 10 bases from J, leaving 16 bases between. This CDR3 comprises 14 residues. Germline V gives CDR1 MNHEY, CDR2 SVGAGI. CDR3 sequence reads: CASSRDSSGSPLHF. The CDR3 DNA reads TGTGCCAGCAGCCGCGACAGTAGCGGGTCACCCCTCCACTTT.